One and the same sample provided the 26 T cell receptor beta chains below, sequenced in a study of OX40 agonist ivuxolimab in advanced cancers. Measured with immunoSEQ multiplex PCR; TCRdb has only the in-frame clones, and not every one. Counted here are about 78,000 clones, under 85% occurring once; the ten biggest clones make up 0.44%. The sequences come from CD4+ or CD8+ T cells sorted from blood, collected in a trial of the OX40 agonist ivuxolimab. Receptors originate from an adult with an advanced solid tumor such as melanoma, head and neck, liver or kidney cancer.

The V and J genes are TRBV18 and TRBJ1-1; 10 bases map to TRBD1. Germline-derived CDR1 and CDR2 are KGHSH and LQKENI. V was pared by 3 bases and J by 3 bases, with 10 bases of the junction left unmatched. This CDR3 spans 17 amino acids. CDR3 DNA sequence: TGTGCCAGCTCACCTACGACAGGGGGCATGTTGGACACTGAAGCTTTCTTT. This gives the protein CASSPTTGGMLDTEAFF.

This sequence joins TRBV5-1 and TRBJ2-5; either TRBD1 or TRBD2 may fit D (6 bases each). The CDR3 runs 13 residues. V was clipped by 6 bases and J by 5 bases, with 14 bases between them. Germline V lookup: CDR1 SGHRS, CDR2 YFSETQ. CDR3 sequence reads: CASKLTGGETQYF. The CDR3 DNA sequence: TGCGCCAGCAAACTGACAGGAGGGGAGACCCAGTACTTC.

The CDR3 DNA is TGTGCCAGCTCGATACAGGGAACTGAAGCTTTCTTT. Its translation is CASSIQGTEAFF. The J gene is TRBJ1-1, the V gene TRBV18, with D perhaps matching TRBD1 (6 bases). The CDR3 contains 12 residues. From germline, CDR1 is KGHSH and CDR2 LQKENI. Trimming stripped 6 bases from V and 5 bases from J, with 10 bases between.

V is TRBV29-1 and J is TRBJ1-4; 9 nucleotides line up with TRBD1. CDR1 SQVTM and CDR2 ANQGSEA come from the germline V gene. J was trimmed by 4 bases and V by 5 bases; bases with no gene match: 2. This CDR3 contains 13 residues. The CDR3 sequence: CSVRGQGNEKLFF. The CDR3 DNA reads TGCAGCGTTCGGGGACAGGGTAATGAAAAACTGTTTTTT.

The V gene is TRBV2, the J gene TRBJ1-5; weak D call: TRBD1 (6 bases). The germline V and J ends were trimmed by 5 bases and 0 bases, with 17 bases remaining between them. Germline V CDR1 and CDR2: SNHLY, FYNNEI. This CDR3 spans 17 amino acids. CDR3 in DNA: TGTGCCAGCAGTCTTAGTAGGGGGTTAGATAGCAATCAGCCCCAGCATTTT. Amino acid sequence: CASSLSRGLDSNQPQHF. The full variable domain, in which reference TRBV2 and TRBJ1-5 provide the parts outside the CDR3, is EPEVTQTPSHQVTQMGQEVILRCVPISNHLYFYWYRQILGQKVEFLVSFYNNEISEKSEIFDDQFSVERPDGSNFTLKIRSTKLEDSAMYFCASSLSRGLDSNQPQHFGDGTRLSIL.

DNA of the CDR3: TGTGCCAGCAGCTTAGAAGGGGATACGCAGTATTTT. Its translation is CASSLEGDTQYF. The V and J genes are TRBV7-9 and TRBJ2-3; D is unclear. Trimming removed 1 base from V and 6 bases from J, with 5 bases in between. Germline assignment: CDR1 SEHNR and CDR2 FQNEAQ (reference sequence). CDR3 length equals 12 residues.

The V gene is TRBV19, the J gene TRBJ2-3; D might be TRBD1 (5 bases). Germline loops: CDR1 LNHDA, CDR2 SQIVND (reference sequence). The CDR3 loop spans 14 amino acids. The V end lost 6 bases, the J end lost 2 bases, and 12 bases lay between the germline ends. This CDR3 reads CASRQQVNTDTQYF. The CDR3 DNA follows: TGTGCCAGTAGGCAACAGGTCAACACAGATACGCAGTATTTT.

The chain combines TRBV29-1 with TRBJ2-1, with a weak D call TRBD2 (6 bases). CDR3 length: 13 amino acids. V shed 2 bases and J shed 6 bases, with 11 bases lying between them. The germline gives CDR1 SQVTM, CDR2 ANQGSEA. The DNA of the CDR3 is TGCAGCGTTGAAAGGCCCGGGGGCAATGAGCAGTTCTTC. It encodes CSVERPGGNEQFF.

The rearrangement uses TRBV15 and TRBJ1-2; TRBD1 matches at 8 bases. The CDR3 is made up of 14 amino acids. CDR1 is LNHNV, CDR2 YYDKDF, per germline (reference sequence). Trimming cost V 5 bases and J 6 bases; bases outside gene matches: 8. This CDR3 is CATSDVQGADGYTF. The CDR3 bases are TGTGCCACCAGCGATGTTCAGGGGGCAGATGGCTACACCTTC. Full variable domain (missing parts from reference TRBV15 and TRBJ1-2): DAMVIQNPRYQVTQFGKPVTLSCSQTLNHNVMYWYQQKSSQAPKLLFHYYDKDFNNEADTPDNFQSRRPNTSFCFLDIRSPGLGDTAMYLCATSDVQGADGYTFGSGTRLTVV.

CDR3 coding DNA: TGTGCCAGCAGTTTAGGTAGCGGGGGAGGATATGGTACCTACGAGCAGTACGTC. Protein sequence: CASSLGSGGGYGTYEQYV. The chain has TRBV28 and TRBJ2-7, with 9 bases aligning to TRBD2. Trimming took 2 bases from V and 2 from J; bases not matched to a gene: 13. Per the germline V gene, CDR1 is MDHEN and CDR2 is SYDVKM. This CDR3 has 18 residues.

V is TRBV5-4 and J is TRBJ2-1; unclear D gene. CDR3 length: 11 amino acids. The germline V gene has CDR1 SGHNT and CDR2 YYREEE (reference sequence). Trimming shortened V by 4 bases and J by 5 bases, and 4 bases separated the two germline ends. The CDR3 DNA is TGTGCCAGCAGCCAAAACAATGAGCAGTTCTTC. This gives the protein CASSQNNEQFF.

V usage is TRBV21-1 and J usage is TRBJ2-1. TRBV21-1 is tagged as a pseudogene. This CDR3 region has 15 residues. CDR3 in amino acids: CASSPRGQCPNEQFF. In DNA, the CDR3 is TGTGCCAGCAGCCCCCGGGGGCAATGCCCCAATGAGCAGTTCTTC.

The chain links TRBV7-6 to TRBJ1-1; 8 bases are a match to TRBD1. The ends lost 5 bases at V and 1 base at J; junction bases unmatched: 3. Germline V lookup: CDR1 SGHVS, CDR2 FNYEAQ. The CDR3 contains 14 residues. Here the CDR3 DNA reads TGTGCCAGCAGCCCAGGGGGCAGGAACACTGAAGCTTTCTTT. Translating gives CASSPGGRNTEAFF. Filled out from reference TRBV7-6 and TRBJ1-1, the complete variable domain reads GAGVSQSPRYKVTKRGQDVALRCDPISGHVSLYWYRQALGQGPEFLTYFNYEAQQDKSGLPNDRFSAERPEGSISTLTIQRTEQRDSAMYRCASSPGGRNTEAFFGQGTRLTVV.

This clone was picked up a small number of times. V and J are TRBV5-1 and TRBJ1-5; D is unresolved. The CDR3 is 16 residues long. Trimming took off 2 bases at V and 0 bases at J, with 12 bases between the two ends. CDR1 is SGHRS and CDR2 is YFSETQ in the germline V gene. The CDR3 DNA reads TGCGCCAGCAGCTTATCCGGGTCCCTTAGCAATCAGCCCCAGCATTTT. It codes for CASSLSGSLSNQPQHF. Full variable domain (rest looked up from reference TRBV5-1 and TRBJ1-5): KAGVTQTPRYLIKTRGQQVTLSCSPISGHRSVSWYQQTPGQGLQFLFEYFSETQRNKGNFPGRFSGRQFSNSRSEMNVSTLELGDSALYLCASSLSGSLSNQPQHFGDGTRLSIL.

This clone occurred once. CDR3 nucleotides: TGCGCCAGCAGCCAAGAATGGGGACTAGCCTTACGCGAGCAGTTCTTC. Protein: CASSQEWGLALREQFF. The gene calls are TRBV4-1 and TRBJ2-1; 9 nucleotides align to TRBD2. The CDR3 sequence is 16 residues long. V was pared by 0 bases and J by 10 bases, with 10 bases of the junction left unmatched. Germline V gives CDR1 MGHRA, CDR2 YSYEKL.

On this clone itself: The same CDR3 is also encoded by other DNA sequences in this sample. The chain is built from TRBV5-6 and TRBJ2-3, with 13 bases lining up with TRBD2. Germline CDR1 reads SGHDT; CDR2 reads YYEEEE. V lost 4 bases, J lost 2 bases, and 4 bases stayed unmatched. The CDR3 has 16 amino acids. CDR3 nucleotides: TGTGCCAGCAGCCAACTAGCGGGAGGGCTCACAGATACGCAGTATTTT. Translated: CASSQLAGGLTDTQYF.

DNA of the CDR3: TGTGCCAGCAGTTTAGTAGATAGCCACTACGAGCAGTACTTC. This gives the protein CASSLVDSHYEQYF. The chain is built from TRBV28 and TRBJ2-7; D is ambiguous. The CDR3 length is 14 residues. V lost 2 bases and J lost 3, with 11 bases in between. Germline V gene sequence: CDR1 MDHEN, CDR2 SYDVKM.

The chain couples TRBV7-7 to TRBJ2-5; the D gene could be TRBD1 or TRBD2 (5 bases each). The CDR3 is made up of 15 amino acids. Germline V gene lookup returns CDR1 SSHAT and CDR2 FNYEAQ (reference sequence). V was shortened by 5 bases and J by 1 base, with 14 bases between the two germline ends. CDR3 sequence reads: CASSIITGPQETQYF. In DNA, the CDR3 is TGTGCCAGCAGCATCATAACGGGACCCCAAGAGACCCAGTACTTC.

This rearrangement joins TRBV7-3 to TRBJ2-3; 8 bases fit TRBD2. The trim removed 3 bases at V and 5 bases at J, leaving 13 bases unmatched. The CDR3 covers 17 residues. The germline gives CDR1 SGHTA, CDR2 FQGTGA. CDR3 residues: CASSFLVRAGGEDTQYF. CDR3 nucleotide sequence: TGTGCCAGCAGCTTCCTGGTCAGGGCGGGAGGTGAAGATACGCAGTATTTT.

This chain uses TRBV5-6 with TRBJ1-1; D not certain. Germline lookup yields CDR1 SGHDT and CDR2 YYEEEE. The CDR3 is 12 amino acids. V dropped 4 bases and J dropped 2 bases, with 6 bases sitting between them. The CDR3 here is CASSNHNTEAFF. The CDR3 DNA reads TGTGCCAGCAGCAACCATAACACTGAAGCTTTCTTT.

The V call is TRBV27, the J call TRBJ2-2; 10 nucleotides align to TRBD2. CDR3 length: 16 amino acids. V dropped 4 bases and J dropped 2; count of bases not matched to a gene: 4. CDR1 MNHEY and CDR2 SMNVEV come from the germline V gene (reference sequence). The CDR3 bases are TGTGCCAGCAGTTATAGCGGGGGGTTAAACACCGGGGAGCTGTTTTTT. Protein: CASSYSGGLNTGELFF.

V gene TRBV11-2 combines with J gene TRBJ1-2; maybe TRBD1 (6 bases). CDR3 length: 15 amino acids. Deletions cut 2 bases from V and 3 bases from J, with 13 bases between. Germline-derived CDR1 and CDR2 are SGHAT and FQNNGV. Here the CDR3 DNA reads TGTGCCAGCAGCTTACAGGGGCGGCATGACTATGGCTACACCTTC. It is translated as CASSLQGRHDYGYTF.

This chain joins TRBV4-3 and TRBJ1-2, with TRBD1 matching over 10 bases. CDR3 length equals 17 residues. The V gene end was trimmed by 0 bases and the J gene end by 7 bases; junction bases not matched to a gene: 11. Germline V gene sequence: CDR1 LGHNA, CDR2 YSLEER. The CDR3 here is CASSQDLIWGQGLGYTF. The DNA of the CDR3 is TGCGCCAGCAGCCAAGATCTGATATGGGGACAGGGGCTTGGCTACACCTTC.

The rearrangement links TRBV5-1 to TRBJ2-1; TRBD2 is a possible D gene (7 bases). Germline V gives CDR1 SGHRS, CDR2 YFSETQ. Trimming removed 2 bases from V and 7 bases from J, with 16 bases in between. CDR3 size: 15 residues. The CDR3 protein is CASSFRPGGSNEQFF. The CDR3 nucleotides read TGCGCCAGCAGCTTCCGCCCGGGGGGCTCAAATGAGCAGTTCTTC.

The rearrangement joins TRBV18 to TRBJ2-1; 9 nucleotides line up with TRBD1. Per the germline V gene, CDR1 is KGHSH and CDR2 is LQKENI. The V gene end was trimmed by 4 bases and the J gene end by 6 bases; junction bases not matched to a gene: 1. There are 13 residues in the CDR3. The CDR3 sequence: CASSRGQGNEQFF. The CDR3 nucleotides are TGTGCCAGCTCACGGGGACAGGGCAATGAGCAGTTCTTC. Supplemented by reference TRBV18 and TRBJ2-1, the full variable domain reads NAGVMQNPRHLVRRRGQEARLRCSPMKGHSHVYWYRQLPEEGLKFMVYLQKENIIDESGMPKERFSAEFPKEGPSILRIQQVVRGDSAAYFCASSRGQGNEQFFGPGTRLTVL.

The chain links TRBV7-8 to TRBJ1-5, with D perhaps TRBD1 (6 bases). Germline V gene sequence: CDR1 SGHVS, CDR2 FQNEAQ. The CDR3 has 13 residues. V shed 5 bases and J shed 7 bases, with 12 bases lying between them. Here the CDR3 DNA reads TGTGCCAGCAGCGCCGGGACATTACAGCCCCAGCATTTT. Amino acids: CASSAGTLQPQHF.